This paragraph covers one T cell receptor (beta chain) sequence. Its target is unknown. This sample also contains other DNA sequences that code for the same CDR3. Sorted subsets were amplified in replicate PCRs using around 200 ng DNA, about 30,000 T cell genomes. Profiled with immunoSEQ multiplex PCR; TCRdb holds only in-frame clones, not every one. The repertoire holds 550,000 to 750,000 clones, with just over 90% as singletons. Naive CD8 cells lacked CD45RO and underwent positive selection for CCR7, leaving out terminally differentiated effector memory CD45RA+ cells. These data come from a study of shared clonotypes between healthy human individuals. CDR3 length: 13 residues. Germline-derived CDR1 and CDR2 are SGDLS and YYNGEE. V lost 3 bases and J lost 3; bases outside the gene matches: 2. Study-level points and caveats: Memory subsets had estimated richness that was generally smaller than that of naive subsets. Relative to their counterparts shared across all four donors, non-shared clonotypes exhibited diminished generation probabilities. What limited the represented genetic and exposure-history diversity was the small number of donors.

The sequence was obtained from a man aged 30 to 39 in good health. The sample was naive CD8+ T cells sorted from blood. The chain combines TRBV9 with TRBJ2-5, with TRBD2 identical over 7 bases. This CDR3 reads CASSGLAEETQYF. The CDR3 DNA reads TGTGCCAGCAGCGGGCTAGCGGAAGAGACCCAGTACTTC.